A single T cell receptor beta chain is shown here with its context. Antigen unknown. The CDR3 extends over 16 amino acids. Trimming left V 0 bases short and J 7 bases short, with 16 bases between. Germline lookup yields CDR1 SGHTA and CDR2 FQGNSA. Sequencing was performed with immunoSEQ multiplex PCR; in TCRdb, only in-frame clones are kept and a portion is missing. The data hold roughly 180,000 clones, with around 94% observed a single time. This sample was taken from a study of T cell responses to AZD1222 COVID-19 vaccine. Broader study findings: There were mostly white British donors and more females than males, and clonal diversity was possibly underestimated.

This sequence originates from an adult who received the AZD1222 COVID-19 vaccine. Sample: peripheral blood, taken 28 days after the second AZD1222 dose. This chain uses TRBV7-2 with TRBJ1-5; D is uncertain. In DNA form, the CDR3 reads TGTGCCAGCAGCTTAGCGTACTTCACGGTTGGCCAGCCCCAGCATTTT. Translation gives CASSLAYFTVGQPQHF.